The clone carrying this TCR beta chain was seen more than once but under ten times. This record comes from a study of patients and donors after allogeneic stem cell transplantation. The CDR3 loop spans 15 amino acids. Germline V gene data show CDR1 as SGDLS and CDR2 as YYNGEE. J gave up 6 bases and V 0 bases, and 2 bases lay outside the gene matches. TCRdb reanalysed the RT-PCR reads using MiXCR and keeps one entry per CDR3 protein. The sample contains 900,000 to 1,000,000 distinct CDR3 sequences, roughly 18% of which appear only once. What was sequenced was blood, either unsorted or a sorted T cell fraction (not recorded which). The source is a human donor who was either an allogeneic HSCT recipient or a stem cell or donor lymphocyte infusion donor (not recorded which). It is not recorded whose cells these are; they may come from a transplant donor. The chain links TRBV9 to TRBJ2-1, with TRBD2 matching 11 bases. DNA for the CDR3: TGTGCCAGCAGCGTAGAGGGACTAGCGGCCAATGAGCAGTTCTTC. Protein: CASSVEGLAANEQFF. Drawing the rest from reference TRBV9 and TRBJ2-1, the complete variable domain is DSGVTQTPKHLITATGQRVTLRCSPRSGDLSVYWYQQSLDQGLQFLIQYYNGEERAKGNILERFSAQQFPDLHSELNLSSLELGDSALYFCASSVEGLAANEQFFGPGTRLTVL.